The following is a TCR beta chain sequence with its context. The antigen remains unidentified. 13 Jbeta primers and 60 Vbeta primers were used for the PCR. Clones were read by immunoSEQ multiplex PCR, and TCRdb kept only the in-frame ones, dropping some. The sample lists some 170,000 clones, 72% occurring once. The data originate from a study of cytomegalovirus exposure and HLA in healthy donors. Study-wide findings and caveats: Follow-up analysis found HLA locus-dependent TCR association rates, highest for DRB1 and lowest for HLA-C.

The sequencing sample was made of PBMCs. This receptor was obtained from a human donor in good health.

The CDR3 sequence: CASSLGQGAFGELFF. CDR3 bases: TGTGCCAGCAGCTTAGGACAGGGGGCGTTTGGGGAGCTGTTTTTT. The chain combines TRBV7-3 with TRBJ2-2; 11 nucleotides align to TRBD1. This CDR3 has 15 residues. V was clipped by 2 bases and J by 8 bases; unmatched bases: 4. Per the germline V gene, CDR1 is SGHTA and CDR2 is FQGTGA. The whole variable domain, remainder taken from reference TRBV7-3 and TRBJ2-2, is GAGVSQTPSNKVTEKGKYVELRCDPISGHTALYWYRQSLGQGPEFLIYFQGTGAADDSGLPNDRFFAVRPEGSVSTLKIQRTERGDSAVYLCASSLGQGAFGELFFGEGSRLTVL.